The 17 T cell receptor beta chains listed next were all sequenced from one sample in a study of blood T cell repertoires in COVID-19. Repertoires were generated with immunoSEQ multiplex PCR, while TCRdb's copy carries only in-frame clones and drops some. The table includes some 150,000 clones, 84% detected once. The sample taken for sequencing was peripheral blood. The receptor set was obtained from a man in his forties or fifties who had recovered from COVID-19.

This chain joins TRBV7-2 and TRBJ2-7, with 11 positions matching TRBD2. Trimming removed 5 bases from V and 0 bases from J; junction bases left unmatched: 3. The CDR3 is 15 amino acids. Germline CDR1 SGHTA, CDR2 FQGNSA. This CDR3 is CASSLTSGSSYEQYF. Written as DNA, the CDR3 is TGTGCCAGCAGCCTTACTAGCGGGAGCTCCTACGAGCAGTACTTC.

The rearrangement joins TRBV27 to TRBJ2-1; 7 nucleotides line up with TRBD1. Germline V gene lookup returns CDR1 MNHEY and CDR2 SMNVEV (reference sequence). V was pared by 5 bases and J by 3 bases, with 10 bases of the junction left unmatched. CDR3 length: 16 residues. The CDR3 sequence: CASSTGQESRYNEQFF. In DNA form, the CDR3 reads TGTGCCAGCAGTACAGGACAGGAAAGCCGCTACAATGAGCAGTTCTTC.

V and J are TRBV19 and TRBJ2-2; TRBD2 matches at 14 bases. Germline V gives CDR1 LNHDA, CDR2 SQIVND (reference sequence). There are 15 residues in the CDR3. J gave up 5 bases and V 8 bases, and 4 bases lay outside the gene matches. CDR3 DNA: TGTGCCAGTTCGACTAGCGGGGGGGCAACCGGGGAGCTGTTTTTT. Translating it yields CASSTSGGATGELFF.

The chain has TRBV6-5 and TRBJ2-1, with 7 positions matching TRBD2. This CDR3 comprises 15 residues. The J segment lost 8 bases and the V segment lost 5 bases, leaving 12 bases of the junction unmatched. In germline, CDR1 is MNHEY, CDR2 SVGAGI. CDR3 loop: CASSRSAGSAYEQFF. DNA of the CDR3: TGTGCCAGCAGTAGGTCAGCGGGGTCCGCTTATGAGCAGTTCTTC.

The chain employs TRBV28 and TRBJ2-3, with D possibly TRBD2 on 6 matching bases. Trimming pared 8 bases from V and 4 bases from J, leaving 19 bases between. The CDR3 sequence is 15 residues long. Germline CDR1 and CDR2: MDHEN and SYDVKM. In DNA, the CDR3 is TGTGCCAGCGCCCCCCAACGACTAGGCCCAGATACGCAGTATTTT. It codes for CASAPQRLGPDTQYF.

The chain couples TRBV30 to TRBJ1-4, with 7 bases matching TRBD1. Germline trimming cut 1 base from V and 5 bases from J; bases unmatched to any gene: 4. The germline gives CDR1 GTSNPN, CDR2 SVGIG (reference sequence). The CDR3 covers 14 residues. The CDR3 loop reads CAWSGDSRNEKLFF. CDR3 DNA: TGTGCCTGGAGTGGGGACAGCCGGAATGAAAAACTGTTTTTT.

This clone was seen a single time. The chain employs TRBV15 and TRBJ2-2, with 9 nucleotides matching TRBD1. Germline CDR1 LNHNV, CDR2 YYDKDF (reference sequence). This CDR3 has 17 amino acids. Trimming cost V 0 bases and J 4 bases; bases outside gene matches: 6. The CDR3 loop reads CATSRENRGLRTGELFF. DNA of the CDR3: TGTGCCACCAGCAGAGAAAACAGGGGGCTTCGCACCGGGGAGCTGTTTTTT.

The CDR3 nucleotides are TGTGCCATCAGAGACAGCGGGGTTGGGAACAATGAGCAGTTCTTC. Amino acid sequence: CAIRDSGVGNNEQFF. This chain links TRBV10-3 with TRBJ2-1; TRBD2 matches at 7 bases. This CDR3 contains 15 residues. Trimming cost V 6 bases and J 5 bases; bases outside gene matches: 10. Germline CDR1 is ENHRY and CDR2 is SYGVKD.

J is TRBJ1-4 and V is TRBV5-8; 10 bases are shared with TRBD1. In germline, CDR1 is SGHTS, CDR2 YDEGEE. The CDR3 covers 15 residues. The trim removed 0 bases at V and 8 bases at J, leaving 4 bases unmatched. The CDR3 DNA sequence: TGTGCCAGCAGCTTGGACGGGACAGGGGTCGAAAAACTGTTTTTT. The encoded protein is CASSLDGTGVEKLFF.

The chain combines TRBV7-3 with TRBJ2-1; 13 bases match TRBD2. Germline loops: CDR1 SGHTA, CDR2 FQGTGA. This CDR3 region has 15 residues. The J segment lost 9 bases and the V segment lost 3 bases, leaving 5 bases of the junction unmatched. CDR3 sequence: CASSLGLAGFGEQFF. The DNA for the CDR3 is TGTGCCAGCAGCTTGGGACTAGCGGGGTTCGGTGAGCAGTTCTTC.

V and J are TRBV9 and TRBJ1-1; 7 nucleotides match TRBD1. The CDR3 covers 15 residues. Germline trimming cut 7 bases from V and 0 bases from J; bases unmatched to any gene: 9. The V gene's germline CDR1 is SGDLS and CDR2 YYNGEE. CDR3 DNA: TGTGCCAGCTCCGGGACAGATAACATGAACACTGAAGCTTTCTTT. It codes for CASSGTDNMNTEAFF.

The chain joins TRBV30 to TRBJ1-1; D is ambiguous. The ends were cut back, 7 bases at V and 3 bases at J, with 9 bases in the middle. CDR3 length: 11 amino acids. CDR1 is GTSNPN, CDR2 SVGIG, per germline (reference sequence). For the CDR3, the DNA is TGTGCCTACGGTTATGACACTGAAGCTTTCTTT. Its protein is CAYGYDTEAFF.

Here the CDR3 DNA reads TGTGCCAGCAGCCCCAGTGGAGGGAGGCGATCTGGAAACACCATATATTTT. Protein sequence: CASSPSGGRRSGNTIYF. V gene TRBV13 combines with J gene TRBJ1-3; the D is unclear. Trimming removed 5 bases from V and 1 base from J, with 18 bases in between. From germline, CDR1 is PRHDT and CDR2 FYEKMQ (reference sequence). This CDR3 comprises 17 residues.

A few counts support this clone. At the DNA level, this CDR3 is encoded by other sequences in the same sample as well. This sequence joins TRBV7-2 and TRBJ2-5, with a weak D call TRBD2 (6 bases). Germline values: CDR1 SGHTA, CDR2 FQGNSA. The V gene lost 0 bases and the J gene lost 4 bases, with 9 bases spanning the gap. CDR3 length equals 14 residues. CDR3 region: CASSLAGGGETQYF. The DNA of the CDR3 is TGTGCCAGCAGCTTAGCGGGAGGAGGAGAGACCCAGTACTTC.

The V and J genes are TRBV15 and TRBJ1-3; 7 positions match TRBD1. The CDR3 has 15 residues. The ends lost 5 bases at V and 0 bases at J; junction bases unmatched: 4. In germline, CDR1 is LNHNV, CDR2 YYDKDF (reference sequence). CDR3 sequence reads: CATSVDRSSGNTIYF. CDR3 DNA: TGTGCCACCAGCGTGGACAGGAGCTCTGGAAACACCATATATTTT.

The chain couples TRBV6-5 to TRBJ2-5, with 8 nucleotides matching TRBD1. CDR1 is MNHEY, CDR2 SVGAGI, per germline. The CDR3 loop spans 14 amino acids. V shed 6 bases, J shed 4 bases, and the junction held 7 bases outside the gene matches. The chain's CDR3 is CASRRTGSLETQYF. The CDR3 DNA reads as TGTGCCAGCAGGCGGACAGGGTCTCTAGAGACCCAGTACTTC.

The rearrangement joins TRBV28 to TRBJ2-7; weak D call: TRBD1 (5 bases). Germline CDR1 is MDHEN and CDR2 is SYDVKM. V lost 3 bases, J lost 5 bases, and 14 bases lay in between. This CDR3 is 14 amino acids long. The CDR3 coding sequence is TGTGCCAGCAGTTTTCTTAGGGGCGGTAACGAGCAGTACTTC. This translates into CASSFLRGGNEQYF.